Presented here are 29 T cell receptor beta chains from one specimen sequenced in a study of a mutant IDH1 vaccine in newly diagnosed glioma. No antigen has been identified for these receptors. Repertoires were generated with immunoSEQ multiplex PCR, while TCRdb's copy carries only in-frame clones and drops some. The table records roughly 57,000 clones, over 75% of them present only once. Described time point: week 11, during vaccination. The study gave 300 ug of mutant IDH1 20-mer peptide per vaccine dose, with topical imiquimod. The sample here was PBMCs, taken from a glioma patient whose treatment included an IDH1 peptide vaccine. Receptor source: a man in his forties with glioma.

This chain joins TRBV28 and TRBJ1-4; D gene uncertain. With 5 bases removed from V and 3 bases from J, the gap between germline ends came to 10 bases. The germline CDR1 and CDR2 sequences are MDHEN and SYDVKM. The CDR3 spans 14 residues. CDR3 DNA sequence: TGTGCCAGCAGTGGTCCTGGGTCTAATGAAAAACTGTTTTTT. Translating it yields CASSGPGSNEKLFF. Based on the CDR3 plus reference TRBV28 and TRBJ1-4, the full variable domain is DVKVTQSSRYLVKRTGEKVFLECVQDMDHENMFWYRQDPGLGLRLIYFSYDVKMKEKGDIPEGYSVSREKKERFSLILESASTNQTSMYLCASSGPGSNEKLFFGSGTQLSVL.

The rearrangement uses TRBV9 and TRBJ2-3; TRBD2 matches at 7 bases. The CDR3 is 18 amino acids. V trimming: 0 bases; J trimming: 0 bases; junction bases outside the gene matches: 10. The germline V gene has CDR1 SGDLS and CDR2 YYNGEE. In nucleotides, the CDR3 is TGTGCCAGCAGCGTAGCCCCGAGGGGTAGCGGGAGCACAGATACGCAGTATTTT. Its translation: CASSVAPRGSGSTDTQYF.

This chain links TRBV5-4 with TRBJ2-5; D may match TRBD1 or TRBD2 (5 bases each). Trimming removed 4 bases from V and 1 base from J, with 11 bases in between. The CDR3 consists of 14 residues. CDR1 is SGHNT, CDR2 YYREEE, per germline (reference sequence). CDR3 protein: CASSTGTAQETQYF. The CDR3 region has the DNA TGTGCCAGCAGCACCGGGACGGCCCAAGAGACCCAGTACTTC.

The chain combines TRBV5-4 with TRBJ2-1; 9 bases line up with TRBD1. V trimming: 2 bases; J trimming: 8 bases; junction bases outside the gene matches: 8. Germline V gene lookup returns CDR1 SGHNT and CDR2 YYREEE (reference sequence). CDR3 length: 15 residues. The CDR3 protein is CASSFGQGMTYEQFF. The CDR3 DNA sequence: TGTGCCAGCAGCTTTGGACAGGGGATGACCTATGAGCAGTTCTTC.

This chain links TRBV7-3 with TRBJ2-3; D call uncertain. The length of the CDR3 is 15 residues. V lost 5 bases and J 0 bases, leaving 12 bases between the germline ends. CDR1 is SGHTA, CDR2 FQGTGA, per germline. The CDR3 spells CASSPGATSTDTQYF. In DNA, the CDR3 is TGTGCCAGCAGCCCCGGAGCCACTAGCACAGATACGCAGTATTTT. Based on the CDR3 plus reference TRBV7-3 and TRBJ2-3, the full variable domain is GAGVSQTPSNKVTEKGKYVELRCDPISGHTALYWYRQSLGQGPEFLIYFQGTGAADDSGLPNDRFFAVRPEGSVSTLKIQRTERGDSAVYLCASSPGATSTDTQYFGPGTRLTVL.

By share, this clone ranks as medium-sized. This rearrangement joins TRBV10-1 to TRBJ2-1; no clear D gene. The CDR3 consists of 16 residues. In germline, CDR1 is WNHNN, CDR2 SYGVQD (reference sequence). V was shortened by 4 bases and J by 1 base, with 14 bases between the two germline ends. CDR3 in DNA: TGCGCCAGCAGTGGACGGAGTAAGGGATCCTACAATGAGCAGTTCTTC. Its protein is CASSGRSKGSYNEQFF.

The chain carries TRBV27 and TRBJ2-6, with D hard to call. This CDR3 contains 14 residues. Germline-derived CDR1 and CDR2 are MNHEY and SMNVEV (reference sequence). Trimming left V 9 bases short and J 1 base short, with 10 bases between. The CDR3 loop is CASAPSSGANVLTF. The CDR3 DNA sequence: TGTGCCAGTGCTCCGAGTTCTGGGGCCAACGTCCTGACTTTC.

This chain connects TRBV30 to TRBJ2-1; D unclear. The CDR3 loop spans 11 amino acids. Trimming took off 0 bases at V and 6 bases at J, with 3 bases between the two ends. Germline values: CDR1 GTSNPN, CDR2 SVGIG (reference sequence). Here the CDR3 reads CAWSVANEQFF. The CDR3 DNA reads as TGTGCCTGGAGTGTTGCCAATGAGCAGTTCTTC.

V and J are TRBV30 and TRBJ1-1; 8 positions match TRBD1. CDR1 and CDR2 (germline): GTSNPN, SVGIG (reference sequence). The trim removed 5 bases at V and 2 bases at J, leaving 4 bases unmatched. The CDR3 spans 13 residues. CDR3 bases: TGTGCCTGGCGACAGGGGTCCAACACTGAAGCTTTCTTT. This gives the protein CAWRQGSNTEAFF.

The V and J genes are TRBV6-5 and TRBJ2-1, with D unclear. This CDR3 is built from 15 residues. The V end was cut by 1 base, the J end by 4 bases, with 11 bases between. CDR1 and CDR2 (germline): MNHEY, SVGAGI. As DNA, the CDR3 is TGTGCCAGCAGTTACTGGGCGAACCGGTACAATGAGCAGTTCTTC. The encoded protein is CASSYWANRYNEQFF.

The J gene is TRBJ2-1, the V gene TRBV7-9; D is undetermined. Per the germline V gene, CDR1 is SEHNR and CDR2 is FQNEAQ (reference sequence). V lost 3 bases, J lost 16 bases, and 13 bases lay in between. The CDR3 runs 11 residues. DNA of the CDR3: TGTGCCAGCAGCTTTGGCAGGCTTCTTTTCTTC. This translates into CASSFGRLLFF.

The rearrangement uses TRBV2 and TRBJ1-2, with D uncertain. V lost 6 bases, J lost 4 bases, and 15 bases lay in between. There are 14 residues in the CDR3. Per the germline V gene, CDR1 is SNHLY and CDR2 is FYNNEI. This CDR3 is CASSQKPGSYGYTF. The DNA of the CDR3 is TGTGCCAGCAGCCAAAAACCGGGGAGCTATGGCTACACCTTC.

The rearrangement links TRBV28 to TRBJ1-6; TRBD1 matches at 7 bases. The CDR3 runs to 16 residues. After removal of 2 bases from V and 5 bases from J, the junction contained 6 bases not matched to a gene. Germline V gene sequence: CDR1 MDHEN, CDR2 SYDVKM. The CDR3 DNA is TGTGCCAGCAGTTTAGCCACAGGGGTGAATAATTCACCCCTCCACTTT. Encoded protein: CASSLATGVNNSPLHF. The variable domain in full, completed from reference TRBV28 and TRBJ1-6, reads DVKVTQSSRYLVKRTGEKVFLECVQDMDHENMFWYRQDPGLGLRLIYFSYDVKMKEKGDIPEGYSVSREKKERFSLILESASTNQTSMYLCASSLATGVNNSPLHFGNGTRLTVT.

Here the CDR3 reads CASSPRSTGRTEAFF. As DNA, the CDR3 is TGTGCCAGTAGTCCCCGTAGTACAGGGAGGACTGAAGCTTTCTTT. The chain couples TRBV19 to TRBJ1-1, with D perhaps TRBD1 (6 bases). The CDR3 contains 15 residues. Germline V gene lookup returns CDR1 LNHDA and CDR2 SQIVND (reference sequence). V lost 5 bases to trimming and J lost 5 bases, with 18 bases between them.

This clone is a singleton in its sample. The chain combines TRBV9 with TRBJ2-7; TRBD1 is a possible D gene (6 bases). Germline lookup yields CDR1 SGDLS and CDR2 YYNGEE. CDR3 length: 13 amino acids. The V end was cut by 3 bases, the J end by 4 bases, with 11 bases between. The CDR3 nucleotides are TGTGCCAGCAGCGAGGGCAGGGGTTACGAGCAGTACTTC. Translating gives CASSEGRGYEQYF.

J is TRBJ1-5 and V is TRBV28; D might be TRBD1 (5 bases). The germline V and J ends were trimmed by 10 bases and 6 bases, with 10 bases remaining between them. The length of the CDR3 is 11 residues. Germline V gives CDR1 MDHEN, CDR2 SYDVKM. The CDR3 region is CATSRGQPQHF. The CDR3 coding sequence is TGTGCCACTTCGAGGGGTCAGCCCCAGCATTTT.

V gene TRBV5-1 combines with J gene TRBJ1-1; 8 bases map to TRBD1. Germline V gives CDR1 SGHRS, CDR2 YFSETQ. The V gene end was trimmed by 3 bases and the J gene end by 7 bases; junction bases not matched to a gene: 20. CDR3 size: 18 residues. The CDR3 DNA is TGCGCCAGCAGCTCCGGAGACAGGGGTAAATCGGATCCGATTGAAGCTTTCTTT. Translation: CASSSGDRGKSDPIEAFF.

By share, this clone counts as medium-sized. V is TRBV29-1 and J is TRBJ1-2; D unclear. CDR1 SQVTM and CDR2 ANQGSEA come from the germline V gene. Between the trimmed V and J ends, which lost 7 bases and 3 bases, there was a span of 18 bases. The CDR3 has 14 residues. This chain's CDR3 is CSATLLTVDYGYTF. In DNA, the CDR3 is TGCAGCGCTACCCTCTTGACTGTTGACTATGGCTACACCTTC.

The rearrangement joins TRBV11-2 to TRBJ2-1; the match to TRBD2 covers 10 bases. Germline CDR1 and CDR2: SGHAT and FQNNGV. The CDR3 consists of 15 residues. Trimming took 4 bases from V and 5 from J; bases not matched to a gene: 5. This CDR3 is CASSSSGRDHNEQFF. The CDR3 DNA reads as TGTGCCAGCAGCTCAAGCGGGAGGGATCACAATGAGCAGTTCTTC.

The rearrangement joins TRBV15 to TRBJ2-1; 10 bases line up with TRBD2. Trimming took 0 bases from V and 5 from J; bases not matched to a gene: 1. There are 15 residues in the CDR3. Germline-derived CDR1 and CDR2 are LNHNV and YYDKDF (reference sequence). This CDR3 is CATSRETSGNNEQFF. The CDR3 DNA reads TGTGCCACCAGCAGAGAAACTAGCGGGAACAATGAGCAGTTCTTC. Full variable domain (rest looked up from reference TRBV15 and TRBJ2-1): DAMVIQNPRYQVTQFGKPVTLSCSQTLNHNVMYWYQQKSSQAPKLLFHYYDKDFNNEADTPDNFQSRRPNTSFCFLDIRSPGLGDTAMYLCATSRETSGNNEQFFGPGTRLTVL.

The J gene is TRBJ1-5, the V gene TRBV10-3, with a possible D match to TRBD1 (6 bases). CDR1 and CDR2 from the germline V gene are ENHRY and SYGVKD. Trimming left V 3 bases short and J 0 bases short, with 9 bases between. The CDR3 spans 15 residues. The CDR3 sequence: CAISEGGGSNQPQHF. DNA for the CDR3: TGTGCCATCAGTGAAGGAGGGGGTAGCAATCAGCCCCAGCATTTT.

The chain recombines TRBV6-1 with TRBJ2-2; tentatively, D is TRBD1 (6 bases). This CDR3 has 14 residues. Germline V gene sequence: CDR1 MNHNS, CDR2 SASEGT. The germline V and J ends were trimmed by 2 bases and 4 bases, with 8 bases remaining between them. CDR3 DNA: TGTGCCAGCAGTGAATTGGGGGCCACCGGGGAGCTGTTTTTT. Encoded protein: CASSELGATGELFF.

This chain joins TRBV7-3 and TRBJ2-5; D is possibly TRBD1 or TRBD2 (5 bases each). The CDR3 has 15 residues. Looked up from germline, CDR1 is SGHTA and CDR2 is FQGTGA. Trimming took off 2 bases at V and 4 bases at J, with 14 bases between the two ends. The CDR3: CASSLGTGGRETQYF. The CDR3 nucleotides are TGTGCCAGCAGCTTAGGGACCGGAGGTCGAGAGACCCAGTACTTC.

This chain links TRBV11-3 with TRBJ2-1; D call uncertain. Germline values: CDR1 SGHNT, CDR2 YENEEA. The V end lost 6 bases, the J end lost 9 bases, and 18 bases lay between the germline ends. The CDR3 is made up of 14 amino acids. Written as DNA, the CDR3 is TGTGCCAGCAGTCCCGGGCACCTGCGGCCTGAGCAGTTCTTC. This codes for CASSPGHLRPEQFF. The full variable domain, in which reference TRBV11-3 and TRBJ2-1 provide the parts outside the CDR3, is EAGVVQSPRYKIIEKKQPVAFWCNPISGHNTLYWYLQNLGQGPELLIRYENEEAVDDSQLPKDRFSAERLKGVDSTLKIQPAELGDSAVYLCASSPGHLRPEQFFGPGTRLTVL.

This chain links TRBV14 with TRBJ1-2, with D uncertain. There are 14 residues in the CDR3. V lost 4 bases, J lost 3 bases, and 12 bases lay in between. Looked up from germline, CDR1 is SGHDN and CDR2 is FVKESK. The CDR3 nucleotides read TGTGCCAGCAGCCGCTCTAGCCTAGACTATGGCTACACCTTC. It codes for CASSRSSLDYGYTF.

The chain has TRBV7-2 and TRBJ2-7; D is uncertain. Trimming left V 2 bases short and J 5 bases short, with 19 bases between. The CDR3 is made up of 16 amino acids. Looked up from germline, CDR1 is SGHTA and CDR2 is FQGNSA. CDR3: CASSLRSWVPGHEQYF. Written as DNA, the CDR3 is TGTGCCAGCAGCTTACGGTCTTGGGTGCCTGGCCACGAGCAGTACTTC.

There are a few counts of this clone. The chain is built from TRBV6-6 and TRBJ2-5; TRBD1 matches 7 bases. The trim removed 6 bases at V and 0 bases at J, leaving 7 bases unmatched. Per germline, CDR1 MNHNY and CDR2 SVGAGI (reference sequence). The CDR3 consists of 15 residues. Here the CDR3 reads CASRTGQRNQETQYF. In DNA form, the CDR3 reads TGTGCCAGCAGGACGGGACAGCGCAACCAAGAGACCCAGTACTTC.

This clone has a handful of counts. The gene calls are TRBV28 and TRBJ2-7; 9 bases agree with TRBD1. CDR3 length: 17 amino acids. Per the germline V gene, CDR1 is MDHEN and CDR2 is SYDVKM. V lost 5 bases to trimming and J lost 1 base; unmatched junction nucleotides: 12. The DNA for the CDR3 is TGTGCCAGCAGTCCTATTCGCCGGACAGGGGAGTCCTACGAGCAGTACGTC. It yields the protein CASSPIRRTGESYEQYV.

The CDR3 DNA follows: TGTGCCAGCAGCATCGCCGACATGAACACTGAAGCTTTCTTT. This gives the protein CASSIADMNTEAFF. This chain links TRBV7-6 with TRBJ1-1; D not certain. The CDR3 runs 14 residues. V lost 5 bases to trimming and J lost 0 bases, with 10 bases between them. Germline V lookup: CDR1 SGHVS, CDR2 FNYEAQ.